The 26 T cell receptor beta chains below come from one sample, sequenced in a study of breast tumors, draining lymph nodes, adjacent tissues. From the multiplex PCR reads, TCRdb called clonotypes with MiXCR, one entry per CDR3 protein. The sample yields 290,000 or so distinct CDR3 sequences, 30% seen once. Axillary draining lymph nodes of breast cancer patients supplied the node samples. The material sequenced was axillary lymph node tissue. The source is a female donor with breast cancer. Some clones in this sample may be carry-over from other donors' samples.

The chain combines TRBV15 with TRBJ1-1; TRBD1 matches 7 bases. This CDR3 comprises 18 residues. J was trimmed by 10 bases and V by 1 base; bases with no gene match: 21. Germline V lookup: CDR1 LNHNV, CDR2 YYDKDF (reference sequence). The DNA for the CDR3 is TGTGCCACCAGCAGAGTCTACAGAGCGGGACAGCTGATGAATAGAGCTTTCTTT. This encodes CATSRVYRAGQLMNRAFF.

With respect to this clonotype: The junction does not match germline at one end; this may be a read error. The rearrangement uses TRBV20-1 and TRBJ2-1; D is unresolved. CDR1 is DFQATT, CDR2 SNEGSKA, per germline (reference sequence). The CDR3 is made up of 11 amino acids. The CDR3 is CSARTHNKQSF. For the CDR3, the DNA is TGCAGTGCTAGAACCCACAATAAGCAGTCCTTC.

At least ten counts were recorded for this clonotype. This chain uses TRBV12-3 or TRBV12-4 with TRBJ1-2; the D gene is possibly TRBD1 (5 bases). This CDR3 contains 13 residues. V was pared by 3 bases and J by 6 bases, with 11 bases between. The CDR3 protein is CASSLSGGNGYTF. The CDR3 DNA is TGTGCCAGCAGTTTGTCGGGGGGGAATGGCTACACCTTC.

This clonotype turned up a few times. A much larger clonotype is one base distant, so this may be a read error. The chain joins TRBV20-1 to TRBJ1-5; D call uncertain. The germline gives CDR1 DFQATT, CDR2 SNEGSKA (reference sequence). The CDR3 covers 14 residues. CDR3 sequence (DNA): TGCAGTGCTAGAGCTCTACTAGGTAATCCGCCCCAGCATTTT. Residues: CSARALLGNPPQHF.

The gene calls are TRBV28 and TRBJ2-2; D remains unclear. This CDR3 is 13 amino acids long. Germline V gene lookup returns CDR1 MDHEN and CDR2 SYDVKM. Trimming took 5 bases from V and 7 from J, leaving 11 bases between them. CDR3 protein: CASSPDFGGELFF. In DNA form, the CDR3 reads TGTGCCAGCAGTCCCGACTTTGGCGGGGAGCTGTTTTTT.

The sample holds many counts of this clonotype. V is TRBV20-1 and J is TRBJ2-7, with D unresolved. There are 11 residues in the CDR3. The V and J ends lost 6 bases and 0 bases respectively, with 6 bases between them. Per the germline V gene, CDR1 is DFQATT and CDR2 is SNEGSKA (reference sequence). The chain's CDR3 is CSAAFSYEQYF. CDR3 nucleotides: TGCAGTGCCGCATTCTCCTACGAGCAGTACTTC.

Regarding this clonotype: This may be a read error: a much more frequent sequence differs by one nucleotide. The gene calls are TRBV5-6 and TRBJ1-5; D not certain. This CDR3 spans 16 amino acids. CDR1 is SGHDT, CDR2 YYEEEE, per germline. The CDR3 is CACSLSFSKSNQPQHF. The DNA for the CDR3 is TGTGCCTGCAGCTTGTCGTTCAGCAAGAGCAATCAGCCCCAGCATTTT.

Details on this clonotype: A much more abundant neighbour one base away suggests this may be a read error. This chain uses TRBV20-1 with TRBJ2-7, with 11 bases fitting TRBD2. This CDR3 is built from 13 residues. The germline CDR1 and CDR2 sequences are DFQATT and SNEGSKA (reference sequence). CDR3 nucleotide sequence: TGCAGTGCTGGGGGACTAGCGGATTACGAGCGGTACTTC. This sequence encodes CSAGGLADYERYF.

This clonotype was seen many times. This rearrangement joins TRBV12-3 or TRBV12-4 to TRBJ2-7; D is undetermined. This CDR3 spans 11 amino acids. The ends were cut back, 3 bases at V and 5 bases at J, with 5 bases in the middle. The CDR3: CASSFGHEQYF. The CDR3 region has the DNA TGTGCCAGCAGTTTTGGCCACGAGCAGTACTTC.

There are many counts of this clonotype. DNA of the CDR3: TGTGCCAGCAGCCAGGACACTCATCAGCCCCAGCATTTT. It codes for CASSQDTHQPQHF. The rearrangement joins TRBV7-9 to TRBJ1-5; D might be TRBD1 (5 bases). Trimming left V 5 bases short and J 5 bases short, with 10 bases between. Germline values: CDR1 SEHNR, CDR2 FQNEAQ (reference sequence). CDR3 size: 13 residues.

The genes are TRBV2 and TRBJ2-5; 8 bases align to TRBD2. The CDR3 is 14 amino acids. The ends lost 4 bases at V and 3 bases at J; junction bases unmatched: 4. Germline CDR1 SNHLY, CDR2 FYNNEI. In nucleotides, the CDR3 is TGTGCCAGCAGTGTAAGCGGGAGCGAAGAGACCCAGTACTTC. Translated: CASSVSGSEETQYF.

Note on this clonotype: A much larger clone is a single base away; this may be a read error. The J gene is TRBJ1-5, the V gene TRBV6-5; 8 bases agree with TRBD1. The CDR3 has 15 amino acids. V was pared by 5 bases and J by 6 bases, with 9 bases of the junction left unmatched. Germline V CDR1 and CDR2: MNHEY, SVGAGI. CDR3 nucleotides: TGTGCCAGCAGTCAGTACAGGGGGAGTGGTCAGCCCCAGCATTTT. As protein: CASSQYRGSGQPQHF.

This clonotype was counted a single time. The CDR3 carries no conserved terminal phenylalanine or tryptophan, so it likely arises from a read error. This rearrangement joins TRBV24-1 to TRBJ2-7; perhaps TRBD2 as D (5 bases). The V end lost 5 bases, the J end lost 2 bases, and 12 bases lay between the germline ends. Germline-derived CDR1 and CDR2 are KGHDR and SFDVKD. The CDR3 has 14 amino acids. As DNA, the CDR3 is TGTGCCACCAGTGTCCCGGGGTTCCCCTACGAGCAGTACTCC. As protein: CATSVPGFPYEQYS.

V is TRBV5-4 and J is TRBJ2-5; 8 nucleotides align to TRBD2. J gave up 2 bases and V 4 bases, and 7 bases lay outside the gene matches. The CDR3 length is 15 residues. The germline V gene encodes CDR1 SGHNT and CDR2 YYREEE (reference sequence). CDR3 nucleotides: TGTGCCAGCAGCACCCGGGGGGGGGGGCAAGAGACCCAGTACTTC. Amino acids: CASSTRGGGQETQYF.

Comments on this clonotype: A much larger clone is a single base away; this may be a read error. The genes are TRBV10-2 and TRBJ2-5; perhaps D is TRBD1 or TRBD2 (7 bases each). V was cut by 6 bases and J by 11 bases, with 28 bases left in between. CDR1 and CDR2 (germline): WSHSY, SAAADI. CDR3 length: 16 amino acids. The CDR3 spells CASSQGGGTIVNEQYF. As DNA, the CDR3 is TGCGCCAGCAGCCAGGGGGGGGGGACTATTGTGAATGAGCAGTACTTC.

A few counts support this clonotype. The CDR3 bases are TGTGCCAGCAGCCAAGATTACAGTTCGCGTACTAGCGGGAGGACTGACACCTACGAGCAGTACTTC. This sequence encodes CASSQDYSSRTSGRTDTYEQYF. The chain recombines TRBV4-2 with TRBJ2-7; 12 bases match TRBD2. CDR3 length: 22 residues. The ends lost 0 bases at V and 2 bases at J; junction bases unmatched: 20. CDR1 is LGHNA and CDR2 is YNFKEQ in the germline V gene.

This clonotype was seen ten or more times. The CDR3 nucleotides read TGTGCCAGCAGCAACCCGACTACATCCGGGGAGCTGTTTTTT. As protein: CASSNPTTSGELFF. The chain carries TRBV7-8 and TRBJ2-2; D possibly corresponds to TRBD2 (5 bases). V was pared by 5 bases and J by 6 bases, with 13 bases between. The CDR3 spans 14 residues. Germline-derived CDR1 and CDR2 are SGHVS and FQNEAQ.

The CDR3 sequence: CASSRTSGGNNEQFF. The CDR3, as DNA: TGTGCCAGCAGCCGAACTAGCGGGGGTAACAATGAGCAGTTCTTC. The rearrangement joins TRBV12-3 or TRBV12-4 to TRBJ2-1, with 11 nucleotides matching TRBD2. This CDR3 comprises 15 residues. After removal of 6 bases from V and 5 bases from J, the junction contained 6 bases not matched to a gene.

This clonotype was picked up a small number of times. A clone one base away is much larger, so this may be a read error. V and J are TRBV7-3 and TRBJ2-1; 9 bases map to TRBD2. The CDR3 runs 17 residues. The germline V gene encodes CDR1 SGHTA and CDR2 FQGTGA. In DNA, the CDR3 is TGTGCCAGCAGCTCGACAGGGTCGGTAGCGGGAGTTAATGAGCAGCTCTTC. Residues: CASSSTGSVAGVNEQLF.

This clonotype was counted many times. The genes are TRBV19 and TRBJ2-1; 7 nucleotides agree with TRBD2. With 5 bases clipped from V and 10 bases from J, the junction kept 14 bases outside the gene matches. Germline-derived CDR1 and CDR2 are LNHDA and SQIVND (reference sequence). The CDR3 sequence is 15 residues long. CDR3 nucleotides: TGTGCCAGTAGTTTGGGCGGGAGCCCCATCAGGGAGCAGTTCTTC. Its translation: CASSLGGSPIREQFF.

About this clonotype itself: At one end, the junction sequence differs from germline, possibly due to a read error. The genes are TRBV12-5 and TRBJ2-7; 7 bases line up with TRBD1. The CDR3 extends over 14 amino acids. Germline CDR1 reads LGHNT; CDR2 reads FRNRAP. Written as DNA, the CDR3 is TGTGCTAGTGGTTTGGGACAGGGCTCCTACGAGCAGTGCTTC. It translates to CASGLGQGSYEQCF. The full variable domain, rest sourced from reference TRBV12-5 and TRBJ2-7, is DARVTQTPRHKVTEMGQEVTMRCQPILGHNTVFWYRQTMMQGLELLAYFRNRAPLDDSGMPKDRFSAEMPDATLATLKIQPSEPRDSAVYFCASGLGQGSYEQCFGPGTRLTVT.

Of note for this clonotype: With a much larger clone just one base away, this may be a read error. CDR3 sequence: CASSLGLRDRGRAHEQFF. In DNA form, the CDR3 reads TGTGCCAGCAGCTTAGGTTTGCGGGATAGGGGGCGGGCCCATGAGCAGTTCTTC. This rearrangement joins TRBV7-2 to TRBJ2-1; D might be TRBD1 (7 bases). The CDR3 is 18 amino acids. Between the trimmed V and J ends, which lost 1 base and 8 bases, there was a span of 24 bases. Germline CDR1 SGHTA, CDR2 FQGNSA.

The rearrangement joins TRBV7-8 to TRBJ1-1; D is unclear. Germline-derived CDR1 and CDR2 are SGHVS and FQNEAQ. The CDR3 length is 14 residues. Between the trimmed V and J ends, which lost 4 bases and 1 base, there was a span of 10 bases. The CDR3 region has the DNA TGTGCCAGCAGCTCCGATGGGAAGAACACTGAAGCTTTCTTT. Translated, it gives CASSSDGKNTEAFF. The variable domain in full, with the rest retrieved from reference TRBV7-8 and TRBJ1-1, is GAGVSQSPRYKVAKRGQDVALRCDPISGHVSLFWYQQALGQGPEFLTYFQNEAQLDKSGLPSDRFFAERPEGSVSTLKIQRTQQEDSAVYLCASSSDGKNTEAFFGQGTRLTVV.

This clonotype has more than one count but fewer than ten. A clone one base away is much larger, so this may be a read error. J is TRBJ1-2 and V is TRBV12-3 or TRBV12-4; no firm D call. Trimming left V 3 bases short and J 4 bases short, with 9 bases between. This CDR3 contains 13 residues. The CDR3 sequence is CASSFISSYGYTF. CDR3 DNA: TGTGCCAGCAGTTTCATCAGTTCCTATGGCTACACCTTC.

This clonotype was counted many times. The rearrangement uses TRBV5-1 and TRBJ2-7; D call uncertain. Germline CDR1 SGHRS, CDR2 YFSETQ. V lost 0 bases, J lost 4 bases, and 11 bases lay in between. This CDR3 has 14 residues. CDR3 protein: CASSLEGYLYEQYF. The CDR3 DNA follows: TGCGCCAGCAGCTTGGAAGGCTACTTATACGAGCAGTACTTC.

V gene TRBV29-1 combines with J gene TRBJ2-6; D gene uncertain. The germline CDR1 and CDR2 sequences are SQVTM and ANQGSEA. There are 17 residues in the CDR3. Trimming took off 1 base at V and 4 bases at J, with 17 bases between the two ends. CDR3 sequence (DNA): TGCAGCGTTGAAGTCTTGGGCAAGGTGAACGGGGCCAACGTCCTGACTTTC. Its protein product is CSVEVLGKVNGANVLTF.